A single TCR beta chain is shown here with its context. Primers used in a second PCR of roughly 7 to 11 cycles were a sample-barcoded 5' primer and a J-beta primer mix. TCRdb fed the 5' RACE reads into MiXCR, producing one record per CDR3 protein. The sample shows around 600,000 distinct CDR3 sequences, around half of them seen only once. The record originates from a study of blood T cells in healthy people across ages. Trimming cost V 3 bases and J 2 bases, with 23 bases left between them. The CDR3 is 18 amino acids. In germline, CDR1 is DFQATT, CDR2 SNEGSKA (reference sequence). This chain uses TRBV20-1 with TRBJ1-5; D may be TRBD1 (6 bases). Sequencing input: blood. This clonotype was sampled from an elderly man in good health. CDR3 amino acids: CSASAGGQPREGNQPQHF. Written as DNA, the CDR3 is TGCAGTGCTAGCGCTGGAGGACAGCCCCGGGAGGGCAATCAGCCCCAGCATTTT.